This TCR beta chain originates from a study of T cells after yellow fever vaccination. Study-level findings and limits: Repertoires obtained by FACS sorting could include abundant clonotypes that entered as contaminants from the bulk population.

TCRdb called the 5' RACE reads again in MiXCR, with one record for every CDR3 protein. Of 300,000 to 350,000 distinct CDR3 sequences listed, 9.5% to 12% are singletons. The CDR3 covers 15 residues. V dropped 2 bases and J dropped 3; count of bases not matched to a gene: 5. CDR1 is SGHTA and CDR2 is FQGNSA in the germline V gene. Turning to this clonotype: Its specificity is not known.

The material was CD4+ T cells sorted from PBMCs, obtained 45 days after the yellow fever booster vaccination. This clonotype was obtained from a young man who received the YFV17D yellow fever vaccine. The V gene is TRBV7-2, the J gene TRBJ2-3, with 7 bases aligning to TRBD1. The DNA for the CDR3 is TGTGCCAGCAGCTTAAGGACAGGTTTGACAGATACGCAGTATTTT. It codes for CASSLRTGLTDTQYF.